Below are 19 T cell receptor beta chains sequenced from a single sample in a study of blood T cell repertoires in COVID-19. Libraries were prepared by immunoSEQ multiplex PCR; TCRdb keeps only in-frame clonotypes and omits some of them. The sample contains 150,000 or so clones, 82% of which appear only once. The specimen sequenced was peripheral blood. The source is a woman aged 40 to 50 with COVID-19, enrolled during active disease.

The chain is built from TRBV5-1 and TRBJ2-1; 10 positions match TRBD2. V lost 4 bases and J lost 4; bases outside the gene matches: 8. Germline values: CDR1 SGHRS, CDR2 YFSETQ. CDR3 size: 16 residues. This chain's CDR3 is CASSHQAGGPYNEQFF. In DNA, the CDR3 is TGCGCCAGCAGCCACCAAGCGGGGGGGCCTTACAATGAGCAGTTCTTC.

V gene TRBV28 combines with J gene TRBJ1-3; TRBD1 might be the D (6 bases). The CDR3 runs 15 residues. The germline V gene has CDR1 MDHEN and CDR2 SYDVKM. V gave up 3 bases and J gave up 0 bases, with 9 bases separating them. Here the CDR3 reads CASSFRGSSGNTIYF. CDR3 in DNA: TGTGCCAGCAGTTTTAGGGGGAGCTCTGGAAACACCATATATTTT.

The chain couples TRBV5-4 to TRBJ1-1; TRBD1 agrees at 8 bases. Germline trimming cut 3 bases from V and 6 bases from J; bases unmatched to any gene: 7. There are 14 residues in the CDR3. Per the germline V gene, CDR1 is SGHNT and CDR2 is YYREEE (reference sequence). This CDR3 is CASSWTGRGSEAFF. The CDR3, as DNA: TGTGCCAGCAGCTGGACAGGGCGAGGGTCTGAAGCTTTCTTT.

The rearrangement uses TRBV4-1 and TRBJ2-7, with 8 bases matching TRBD1. Germline assignment: CDR1 MGHRA and CDR2 YSYEKL. The CDR3 length is 15 residues. The trim removed 0 bases at V and 7 bases at J, leaving 8 bases unmatched. CDR3 sequence: CASSQDYGTGWEQYF. Here the CDR3 DNA reads TGCGCCAGCAGCCAAGATTACGGGACAGGCTGGGAGCAGTACTTC.

V gene TRBV14 combines with J gene TRBJ1-3; a weak D match, TRBD1 (5 bases). Germline CDR1 reads SGHDN; CDR2 reads FVKESK. CDR3 length: 15 amino acids. The germline V and J ends were trimmed by 1 base and 2 bases, with 9 bases remaining between them. CDR3 sequence: CASSQVGTAGNTIYF. CDR3 bases: TGTGCCAGCAGCCAAGTCGGGACTGCTGGAAACACCATATATTTT.

This chain connects TRBV3-1 (or the pseudogene TRBV3-2) to TRBJ1-6; 7 bases are shared with TRBD1. In germline, CDR1 is LGHDT, CDR2 YNNKEL (reference sequence). The CDR3 has 15 amino acids. V lost 1 base and J lost 8; bases outside the gene matches: 5. The CDR3 nucleotides read TGTGCCAGCAGCCAAGGTACACAGGGGCATTCACCCCTCCACTTT. Its protein product is CASSQGTQGHSPLHF.

This chain links TRBV7-9 with TRBJ2-7; tentatively, D is TRBD2 (5 bases). This CDR3 region has 14 residues. V was cut by 5 bases and J by 2 bases, with 13 bases left in between. Germline V gives CDR1 SEHNR, CDR2 FQNEAQ (reference sequence). The DNA of the CDR3 is TGTGCCAGCAGCCCCCGACTACTGCCCTACGAGCAGTACTTC. Translating it yields CASSPRLLPYEQYF.

The genes are TRBV7-8 and TRBJ1-2; no firm D call. V shed 2 bases and J shed 4 bases, with 14 bases lying between them. CDR3 size: 15 residues. Germline V lookup: CDR1 SGHVS, CDR2 FQNEAQ. This chain's CDR3 is CASSLYLGTFYGYTF. The CDR3 nucleotides read TGTGCCAGCAGCTTATATTTGGGCACCTTCTATGGCTACACCTTC.

The chain recombines TRBV19 with TRBJ2-6; 11 nucleotides match TRBD1. The CDR3 contains 21 residues. The germline CDR1 and CDR2 sequences are LNHDA and SQIVND (reference sequence). Unmatched junction bases numbered 16, after V lost 6 bases and J lost 0 bases. CDR3 amino acids: CASSRPPGQGGFSSGANVLTF. In DNA form, the CDR3 reads TGTGCCAGTAGCCGACCCCCGGGACAGGGGGGCTTTAGCTCTGGGGCCAACGTCCTGACTTTC. The full variable domain, rest sourced from reference TRBV19 and TRBJ2-6, is DGGITQSPKYLFRKEGQNVTLSCEQNLNHDAMYWYRQDPGQGLRLIYYSQIVNDFQKGDIAEGYSVSREKKESFPLTVTSAQKNPTAFYLCASSRPPGQGGFSSGANVLTFGAGSRLTVL.

This clone was seen repeatedly, ten times or more. The V call is TRBV2, the J call TRBJ1-1, with unresolved D. The CDR3 is 15 residues long. Trimming stripped 2 bases from V and 4 bases from J, with 14 bases between. Germline CDR1 is SNHLY and CDR2 is FYNNEI. CDR3 nucleotide sequence: TGTGCCAGCAGTGAATTTGAGGGCTTGGGCACTGAAGCTTTCTTT. Translating it yields CASSEFEGLGTEAFF.

The rearrangement joins TRBV5-4 to TRBJ2-2, with a tentative D call TRBD1 (6 bases). This CDR3 region has 15 residues. Germline-derived CDR1 and CDR2 are SGHNT and YYREEE (reference sequence). Trimming pared 1 base from V and 3 bases from J, leaving 10 bases between. CDR3 in amino acids: CASSLKQGYTGELFF. CDR3 sequence (DNA): TGTGCCAGCAGCTTGAAACAGGGTTACACCGGGGAGCTGTTTTTT. Looking up the rest from reference TRBV5-4 and TRBJ2-2 gives the full variable domain: ETGVTQSPTHLIKTRGQQVTLRCSSQSGHNTVSWYQQALGQGPQFIFQYYREEENGRGNFPPRFSGLQFPNYSSELNVNALELDDSALYLCASSLKQGYTGELFFGEGSRLTVL.

At least ten counts were recorded for this clone. The chain recombines TRBV29-1 with TRBJ1-1; TRBD1 matches 9 bases. This CDR3 has 15 amino acids. V trimming: 5 bases; J trimming: 0 bases; junction bases outside the gene matches: 7. CDR1 and CDR2 from the germline V gene are SQVTM and ANQGSEA. CDR3 loop: CSVSGTGFLNTEAFF. The CDR3 DNA reads TGCAGCGTTTCCGGGACAGGGTTCCTGAACACTGAAGCTTTCTTT. The whole variable domain, remainder taken from reference TRBV29-1 and TRBJ1-1, is SAVISQKPSRDICQRGTSLTIQCQVDSQVTMMFWYRQQPGQSLTLIATANQGSEATYESGFVIDKFPISRPNLTFSTLTVSNMSPEDSSIYLCSVSGTGFLNTEAFFGQGTRLTVV.

The chain recombines TRBV6-1 with TRBJ2-2, with D perhaps matching TRBD1 (5 bases). The CDR3 has 16 residues. Germline assignment: CDR1 MNHNS and CDR2 SASEGT. The V and J ends lost 7 bases and 0 bases respectively, with 15 bases between them. CDR3 bases: TGTGCCAGCAATGACAGACTTGCAGCGAACACCGGGGAGCTGTTTTTT. This translates into CASNDRLAANTGELFF.

CDR3 in amino acids: CASSVQTGTAGLAGASSYNEQFF. In nucleotides, the CDR3 is TGTGCCAGCAGCGTACAAACCGGGACAGCGGGACTAGCGGGGGCGAGCTCCTACAATGAGCAGTTCTTC. The chain carries TRBV9 and TRBJ2-1, with 14 bases matching TRBD2. Germline values: CDR1 SGDLS, CDR2 YYNGEE. Trimming cost V 1 base and J 0 bases; bases outside gene matches: 18. This CDR3 comprises 23 residues.

The genes are TRBV2 and TRBJ2-1; 10 bases agree with TRBD2. The CDR3 has 18 amino acids. V shed 4 bases, J shed 5 bases, and the junction held 14 bases outside the gene matches. Germline-derived CDR1 and CDR2 are SNHLY and FYNNEI. The CDR3 sequence is CASSAYHPTSGQHNEQFF. The CDR3 bases are TGTGCCAGCAGTGCATACCACCCGACTAGCGGGCAACACAATGAGCAGTTCTTC.

V and J are TRBV3-1 (or the pseudogene TRBV3-2) and TRBJ2-6; perhaps TRBD1 as D (6 bases). CDR1 is LGHDT, CDR2 YNNKEL, per germline (reference sequence). Trimming pared 6 bases from V and 0 bases from J, leaving 21 bases between. This CDR3 is built from 19 residues. The CDR3 coding sequence is TGTGCCAGCAGAAGACACCAGACAGGCCATTACTCTGGGGCCAACGTCCTGACTTTC. The encoded protein is CASRRHQTGHYSGANVLTF.

V usage is TRBV19 and J usage is TRBJ1-2; TRBD1 aligns across 7 bases. This CDR3 spans 13 amino acids. Germline values: CDR1 LNHDA, CDR2 SQIVND (reference sequence). With V trimmed by 4 bases and J by 4 bases, 3 bases remained unmatched. CDR3 DNA sequence: TGTGCCAGTAGTACCCGGGACAGCTATGGCTACACCTTC. Translated, it gives CASSTRDSYGYTF.

This clone showed up just once. This chain links TRBV7-9 with TRBJ2-1; perhaps TRBD1 as D (6 bases). This CDR3 has 15 residues. Trimming pared 1 base from V and 3 bases from J, leaving 10 bases between. Germline CDR1 and CDR2: SEHNR and FQNEAQ (reference sequence). CDR3 sequence reads: CASSLGLQGYNEQFF. The CDR3 DNA follows: TGTGCCAGCAGCTTAGGATTACAGGGCTACAATGAGCAGTTCTTC.

The CDR3 DNA is TGTGCCAGCAGTTTCTTTTCCGGGGAGCTGTTTTTT. Its translation is CASSFFSGELFF. This chain joins TRBV12-3 or TRBV12-4 and TRBJ2-2; D gene unclear. Trimming pared 3 bases from V and 6 bases from J, leaving 5 bases between. This CDR3 has 12 residues.